One and the same sample provided the 27 T cell receptor beta chains below, sequenced in a study of T cells in Graves' hyperthyroidism and ophthalmopathy. Amplification yielded TCR beta CDR3 regions, with RNA transcripts as the source. Using the HTBI primer set, a first-round RT-PCR was run on the TCR CDR3. TCRdb ran MiXCR on the multiplex PCR reads and lists one entry per CDR3 protein. Among hundreds of thousands of distinct CDR3 sequences listed, around 13% were seen once. The sequenced sample was blood. All receptors come from a woman younger than 30 with Graves' hyperthyroidism.

This clonotype was seen more than once but under ten times. V is TRBV7-2 and J is TRBJ2-3, with 10 bases aligning to TRBD2. Germline values: CDR1 SGHTA, CDR2 FQGNSA. CDR3 size: 16 residues. With V trimmed by 1 base and J by 2 bases, 3 bases remained unmatched. CDR3 loop: CASSLGLAGFTDTQYF. The CDR3 DNA reads as TGTGCCAGCAGCTTAGGACTAGCGGGCTTCACAGATACGCAGTATTTT.

This clonotype was seen only a few times. J is TRBJ1-4 and V is TRBV6-2 or TRBV6-3; D is possibly TRBD1 (5 bases). CDR1 is MNHEY, CDR2 SVGEGT, per germline. This CDR3 spans 11 amino acids. With 8 bases removed from V and 10 bases from J, the gap between germline ends came to 11 bases. The CDR3, as DNA: TGTGCCAGCGGGGGAACTGGAAAACTGTTTTTT. Its translation is CASGGTGKLFF.

This clonotype occurred many times. The rearrangement joins TRBV6-1 to TRBJ2-3, with 9 positions matching TRBD2. The germline V gene encodes CDR1 MNHNS and CDR2 SASEGT. V lost 6 bases and J lost 6; bases outside the gene matches: 10. This CDR3 has 15 amino acids. CDR3 in DNA: TGTGCCAGCAGCAGTAGCGGGGGAAGGTTGGATACGCAGTATTTT. Translating it yields CASSSSGGRLDTQYF.

The V and J genes are TRBV9 and TRBJ2-7, with 12 nucleotides matching TRBD2. Unmatched junction bases numbered 20, after V lost 0 bases and J lost 4 bases. This CDR3 region has 21 residues. The germline gives CDR1 SGDLS, CDR2 YYNGEE. Here the CDR3 DNA reads TGTGCCAGCAGCGTAGGGGAATTTGTTGGACTAGCGGGACCTTTTCTGTACGAGCAGTACTTC. As protein: CASSVGEFVGLAGPFLYEQYF. Full variable domain (remainder filled in from reference TRBV9 and TRBJ2-7): DSGVTQTPKHLITATGQRVTLRCSPRSGDLSVYWYQQSLDQGLQFLIQYYNGEERAKGNILERFSAQQFPDLHSELNLSSLELGDSALYFCASSVGEFVGLAGPFLYEQYFGPGTRLTVT.

This clonotype was observed many times. The chain uses TRBV20-1 and TRBJ1-1, with TRBD1 matching over 7 bases. The CDR3 is 13 residues long. CDR1 and CDR2 from the germline V gene are DFQATT and SNEGSKA (reference sequence). With 1 base clipped from V and 4 bases from J, the junction kept 3 bases outside the gene matches. The CDR3 DNA follows: TGCAGTGCTAGAGCAGGGGGTGTCACTGAAGCTTTCTTT. Translating gives CSARAGGVTEAFF.

This clonotype has at least ten counts. The chain joins TRBV2 to TRBJ2-7; D might be TRBD1 (6 bases). This CDR3 comprises 17 residues. The germline V and J ends were trimmed by 2 bases and 4 bases, with 21 bases remaining between them. Germline CDR1 is SNHLY and CDR2 is FYNNEI. The CDR3 spells CASSESAGWQGQYEQYF. In DNA, the CDR3 is TGTGCCAGCAGTGAATCCGCAGGGTGGCAGGGGCAATACGAGCAGTACTTC.

CDR3 in DNA: TGTGCCAGCAGCCCGGGGCGGGGACTAGCGGTCACAGATACGCAGTATTTT. It yields the protein CASSPGRGLAVTDTQYF. The rearrangement uses TRBV7-8 and TRBJ2-3, with 11 nucleotides matching TRBD2. The CDR3 covers 17 residues. The V and J ends lost 5 bases and 2 bases, in that order; junction bases with no gene match: 9. The germline V gene has CDR1 SGHVS and CDR2 FQNEAQ.

At least ten counts were recorded for this clonotype. The chain is built from TRBV6-1 and TRBJ2-5; possibly TRBD2 for D (5 bases). The V end was cut by 4 bases, the J end by 5 bases, with 17 bases between. The CDR3 extends over 15 amino acids. Germline V gene sequence: CDR1 MNHNS, CDR2 SASEGT. DNA of the CDR3: TGTGCCAGCAGTGCCAACGGACTGCCGGGGGAGACCCAGTACTTC. Protein: CASSANGLPGETQYF.

Comment on this clonotype: The junction and the germline gene differ at one end; a read error may be behind it. The chain uses TRBV5-1 and TRBJ1-1, with D unresolved. CDR1 and CDR2 (germline): SGHRS, YFSETQ. The CDR3 runs 14 residues. CDR3 nucleotide sequence: TGCGCCAGCAGCTTGGCTCCCGAAAGGACTGAAGCTTTATTT. As protein: CASSLAPERTEALF. Full variable domain (rest looked up from reference TRBV5-1 and TRBJ1-1): KAGVTQTPRYLIKTRGQQVTLSCSPISGHRSVSWYQQTPGQGLQFLFEYFSETQRNKGNFPGRFSGRQFSNSRSEMNVSTLELGDSALYLCASSLAPERTEALFGQGTRLTVV.

This clonotype occurred many times. The chain uses TRBV28 and TRBJ1-5; the D is unclear. The CDR3 loop spans 16 amino acids. Trimming pared 6 bases from V and 3 bases from J, leaving 18 bases between. Germline assignment: CDR1 MDHEN and CDR2 SYDVKM. The CDR3 DNA is TGTGCCAGCAGCACCACGACCGGACGGGACAATCAGCCCCAGCATTTT. The encoded protein is CASSTTTGRDNQPQHF.

The sample holds many counts of this clonotype. The chain carries TRBV5-6 and TRBJ2-1, with 8 positions matching TRBD2. This CDR3 region has 17 residues. The germline V gene encodes CDR1 SGHDT and CDR2 YYEEEE. Losses at the gene ends were 1 base for V and 2 bases for J; bases not matched to a gene: 8. Here the CDR3 reads CASSLPSGRGTYNEQFF. CDR3 bases: TGTGCCAGCAGCTTGCCCAGCGGGAGAGGAACCTACAATGAGCAGTTCTTC.

This clonotype was seen more than once but under ten times. This rearrangement joins TRBV30 to TRBJ2-1, with TRBD1 identical over 9 bases. Germline lookup yields CDR1 GTSNPN and CDR2 SVGIG (reference sequence). There are 14 residues in the CDR3. V lost 4 bases to trimming and J lost 4 bases; unmatched junction nucleotides: 5. This CDR3 reads CAWNDRGGYNEQFF. CDR3 sequence (DNA): TGTGCCTGGAACGACAGGGGGGGTTACAATGAGCAGTTCTTC.

This chain links TRBV3-1 with TRBJ2-3; D is unclear. CDR1 is LGHDT and CDR2 is YNNKEL in the germline V gene (reference sequence). The CDR3 loop spans 19 amino acids. V gave up 2 bases and J gave up 0 bases, with 21 bases separating them. The CDR3 region is CASSQSFVAAHHSTDTQYF. As DNA, the CDR3 is TGTGCCAGCAGCCAATCTTTTGTTGCGGCCCATCATAGCACAGATACGCAGTATTTT.

This clonotype was counted at least ten times. J is TRBJ2-5 and V is TRBV6-2 or TRBV6-3, with 8 positions matching TRBD1. There are 15 residues in the CDR3. Trimming at V came to 5 bases and at J to 4 bases, leaving 9 bases not matched to a gene. From germline, CDR1 is MNHEY and CDR2 SVGEGT. In DNA form, the CDR3 reads TGTGCCAGCAGTGAGGAGACAGGGGAGCGAGAGACCCAGTACTTC. As protein: CASSEETGERETQYF.

This clonotype has ten or more counts. The DNA for the CDR3 is TGTGCCAGCAGTCCCCGAGGGCTTGGACAGGGGGCAGGTCAGCCCCAGCATTTT. Residues: CASSPRGLGQGAGQPQHF. The chain is built from TRBV27 and TRBJ1-5; 11 bases line up with TRBD1. This CDR3 contains 18 residues. V lost 5 bases, J lost 6 bases, and 15 bases stayed unmatched. Germline V gene sequence: CDR1 MNHEY, CDR2 SMNVEV (reference sequence).

The chain recombines TRBV2 with TRBJ1-2; 8 bases align to TRBD1. Germline CDR1 is SNHLY and CDR2 is FYNNEI. V lost 4 bases and J lost 6; bases outside the gene matches: 7. This CDR3 region has 14 residues. The chain's CDR3 is CASSARTGRHGYTF. As DNA, the CDR3 is TGTGCCAGCAGTGCACGGACAGGGAGGCATGGCTACACCTTC.

This clonotype occurred many times. The chain is built from TRBV6-6 and TRBJ2-7, with TRBD1 identical over 7 bases. The germline V gene encodes CDR1 MNHNY and CDR2 SVGAGI (reference sequence). Germline trimming cut 0 bases from V and 0 bases from J; bases unmatched to any gene: 5. There are 16 residues in the CDR3. The CDR3 nucleotides are TGTGCCAGCAGTTACTCGAAATCAGGGGGCTCCTACGAGCAGTACTTC. Translated, it gives CASSYSKSGGSYEQYF.

This clonotype appeared many times. This sequence joins TRBV14 and TRBJ2-1; 15 nucleotides agree with TRBD2. The length of the CDR3 is 17 residues. The ends lost 1 base at V and 8 bases at J; junction bases unmatched: 6. Germline CDR1 reads SGHDN; CDR2 reads FVKESK. CDR3 residues: CASSQAGTSGRKDEQFF. The CDR3 DNA sequence: TGTGCCAGCAGCCAAGCCGGGACTAGCGGGAGGAAGGATGAGCAGTTCTTC.

A word on this clonotype: A read error is possible here, since a much larger clone lies one base away. The chain combines TRBV24-1 with TRBJ2-1, with TRBD2 identical over 12 bases. Germline V gene sequence: CDR1 KGHDR, CDR2 SFDVKD. Losses at the gene ends were 4 bases for V and 12 bases for J; bases not matched to a gene: 9. This CDR3 contains 15 residues. CDR3 region: CATSETGTSGYVQFF. DNA of the CDR3: TGTGCCACCAGTGAAACCGGGACTAGCGGGTATGTGCAGTTCTTC.

In this sample, this clonotype turned up a few times. V is TRBV2 and J is TRBJ2-3; 9 nucleotides align to TRBD2. The CDR3 consists of 15 residues. V lost 4 bases to trimming and J lost 2 bases; unmatched junction nucleotides: 4. CDR1 and CDR2 from the germline V gene are SNHLY and FYNNEI. The CDR3 region is CASSGLAGFTDTQYF. The DNA of the CDR3 is TGTGCCAGCAGTGGGCTAGCGGGGTTCACAGATACGCAGTATTTT.

The chain is built from TRBV4-1 and TRBJ2-1; 8 nucleotides line up with TRBD1. V trimming: 0 bases; J trimming: 3 bases; junction bases outside the gene matches: 4. The CDR3 has 16 residues. Germline loops: CDR1 MGHRA, CDR2 YSYEKL. The CDR3, as DNA: TGCGCCAGCAGCCAAGATGAGACAGGGGTCTACAATGAGCAGTTCTTC. Translated, it gives CASSQDETGVYNEQFF.

This clonotype was picked up many times. The chain links TRBV20-1 to TRBJ2-5, with a possible D match to TRBD2 (6 bases). This CDR3 spans 18 amino acids. Germline CDR1 DFQATT, CDR2 SNEGSKA (reference sequence). V lost 2 bases, J lost 5 bases, and 27 bases lay in between. This CDR3 is CSARPIGWWPGVEETQYF. As DNA, the CDR3 is TGCAGTGCTAGACCCATTGGGTGGTGGCCGGGAGTGGAGGAGACCCAGTACTTC.

This rearrangement joins TRBV19 to TRBJ1-1; TRBD1 is a possible D gene (5 bases). Per germline, CDR1 LNHDA and CDR2 SQIVND (reference sequence). The CDR3 covers 14 residues. V was pared by 9 bases and J by 7 bases, with 21 bases between. This chain's CDR3 is CASLKKGRWLEAFF. The CDR3, as DNA: TGTGCCAGCCTTAAGAAGGGACGGTGGCTTGAAGCTTTCTTT.

This clonotype was counted many times. This chain joins TRBV3-1 and TRBJ2-2; D is undetermined. The CDR3 has 13 residues. Trimming took 4 bases from V and 4 from J, leaving 7 bases between them. Germline V lookup: CDR1 LGHDT, CDR2 YNNKEL (reference sequence). The DNA of the CDR3 is TGTGCCAGCAGCCTCTTGGGCACCGGGGAGCTGTTTTTT. It codes for CASSLLGTGELFF. Full variable domain (rest looked up from reference TRBV3-1 and TRBJ2-2): DTAVSQTPKYLVTQMGNDKSIKCEQNLGHDTMYWYKQDSKKFLKIMFSYNNKELIINETVPNRFSPKSPDKAHLNLHINSLELGDSAVYFCASSLLGTGELFFGEGSRLTVL.

This clonotype was counted at least ten times. The genes are TRBV15 and TRBJ2-2; 7 bases fit TRBD1. Trimming took 10 bases from V and 3 from J; bases not matched to a gene: 5. CDR1 is LNHNV, CDR2 YYDKDF, per germline (reference sequence). CDR3 size: 13 residues. The CDR3 coding sequence is TGTGCCATCCGACAGGGTTACACCGGGGAGCTGTTTTTT. This sequence encodes CAIRQGYTGELFF.

This clonotype was found many times. V gene TRBV7-8 combines with J gene TRBJ2-1, with 7 bases aligning to TRBD2. Per germline, CDR1 SGHVS and CDR2 FQNEAQ. V shed 2 bases and J 4 bases; nucleotides not matched to a gene: 5. The CDR3 is 15 residues long. The CDR3 DNA sequence: TGTGCCAGCAGCTTACGGCTAGCGGAGTACAATGAGCAGTTCTTC. This gives the protein CASSLRLAEYNEQFF.

This chain uses TRBV4-1 with TRBJ2-7; D possibly matches TRBD1 or TRBD2 (5 bases each). V was clipped by 2 bases and J by 2 bases, with 13 bases between them. Germline assignment: CDR1 MGHRA and CDR2 YSYEKL. The CDR3 extends over 15 amino acids. In nucleotides, the CDR3 is TGCGCCAGCAGCCAAACGACCGGGGCCCCCTACGAGCAGTACTTC. It encodes CASSQTTGAPYEQYF.